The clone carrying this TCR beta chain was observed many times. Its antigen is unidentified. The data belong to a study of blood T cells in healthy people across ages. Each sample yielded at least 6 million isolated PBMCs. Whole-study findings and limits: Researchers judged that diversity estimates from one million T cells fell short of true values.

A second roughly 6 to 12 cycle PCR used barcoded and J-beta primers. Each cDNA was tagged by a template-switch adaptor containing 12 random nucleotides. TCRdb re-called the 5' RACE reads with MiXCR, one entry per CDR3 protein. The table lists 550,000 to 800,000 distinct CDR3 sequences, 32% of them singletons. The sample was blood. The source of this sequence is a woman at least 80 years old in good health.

The CDR3 sequence: CSAPVPGAHEQFF. The CDR3 nucleotides read TGCAGTGCTCCCGTTCCGGGGGCTCATGAGCAGTTCTTC. The V call is TRBV20-1, the J call TRBJ2-1; the D gene could be TRBD1 or TRBD2 (6 bases each). The CDR3 runs to 13 residues. V was clipped by 5 bases and J by 8 bases, with 16 bases between them. The germline V gene has CDR1 DFQATT and CDR2 SNEGSKA (reference sequence).